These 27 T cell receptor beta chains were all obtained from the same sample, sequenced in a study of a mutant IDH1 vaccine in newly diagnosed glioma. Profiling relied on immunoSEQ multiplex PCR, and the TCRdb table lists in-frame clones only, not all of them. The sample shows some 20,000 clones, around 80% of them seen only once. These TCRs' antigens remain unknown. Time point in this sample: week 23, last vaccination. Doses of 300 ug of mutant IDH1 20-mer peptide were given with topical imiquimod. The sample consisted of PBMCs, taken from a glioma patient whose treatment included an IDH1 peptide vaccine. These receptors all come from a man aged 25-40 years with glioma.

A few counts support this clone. The CDR3 protein is CASSTDRDFNTEAFF. CDR3 DNA sequence: TGTGCCAGCAGCACAGACAGGGACTTTAACACTGAAGCTTTCTTT. This chain uses TRBV5-4 with TRBJ1-1; 7 nucleotides agree with TRBD1. V lost 4 bases to trimming and J lost 2 bases; unmatched junction nucleotides: 8. This CDR3 comprises 15 residues. The germline V gene encodes CDR1 SGHNT and CDR2 YYREEE (reference sequence).

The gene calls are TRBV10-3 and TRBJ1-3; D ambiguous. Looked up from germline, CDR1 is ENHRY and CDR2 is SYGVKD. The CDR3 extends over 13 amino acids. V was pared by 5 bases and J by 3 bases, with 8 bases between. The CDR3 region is CAISNYLGNTIYF. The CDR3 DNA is TGTGCCATCAGTAACTACCTTGGAAACACCATATATTTT.

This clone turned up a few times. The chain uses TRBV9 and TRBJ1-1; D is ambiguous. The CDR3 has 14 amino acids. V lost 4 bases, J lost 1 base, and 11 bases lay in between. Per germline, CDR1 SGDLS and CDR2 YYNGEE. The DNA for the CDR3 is TGTGCCAGCAGCCCTGATATGGGGAACACTGAAGCTTTCTTT. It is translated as CASSPDMGNTEAFF.

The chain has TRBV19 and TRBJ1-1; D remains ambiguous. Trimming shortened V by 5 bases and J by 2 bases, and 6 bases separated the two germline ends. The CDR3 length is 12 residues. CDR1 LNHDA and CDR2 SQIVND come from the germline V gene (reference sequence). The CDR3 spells CASSFGNTEAFF. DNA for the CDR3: TGTGCCAGTAGTTTTGGAAACACTGAAGCTTTCTTT.

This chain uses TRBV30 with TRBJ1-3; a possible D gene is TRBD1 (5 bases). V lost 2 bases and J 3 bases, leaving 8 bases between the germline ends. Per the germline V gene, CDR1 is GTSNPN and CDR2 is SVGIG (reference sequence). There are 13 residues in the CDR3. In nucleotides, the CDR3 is TGTGCCTGGAGTAGGGGCGGTGGAAACACCATATATTTT. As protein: CAWSRGGGNTIYF.

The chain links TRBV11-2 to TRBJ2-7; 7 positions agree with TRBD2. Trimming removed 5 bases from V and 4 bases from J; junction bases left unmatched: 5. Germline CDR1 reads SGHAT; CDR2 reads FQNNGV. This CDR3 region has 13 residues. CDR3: CASSPGAGYEQYF. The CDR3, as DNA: TGTGCCAGCAGCCCAGGAGCGGGGTACGAGCAGTACTTC.

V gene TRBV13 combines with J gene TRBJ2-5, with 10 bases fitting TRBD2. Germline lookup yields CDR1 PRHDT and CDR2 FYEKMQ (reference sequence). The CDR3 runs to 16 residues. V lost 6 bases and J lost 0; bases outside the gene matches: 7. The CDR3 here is CASRSTSGDYQETQYF. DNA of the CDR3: TGTGCCAGCAGATCCACTAGCGGGGACTACCAAGAGACCCAGTACTTC.

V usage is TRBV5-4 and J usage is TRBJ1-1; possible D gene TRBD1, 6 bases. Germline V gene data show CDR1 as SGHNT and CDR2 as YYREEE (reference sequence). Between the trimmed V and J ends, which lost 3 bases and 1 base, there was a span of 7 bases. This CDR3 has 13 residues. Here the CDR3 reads CASSSGQNTEAFF. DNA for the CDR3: TGTGCCAGCAGCTCGGGACAGAACACTGAAGCTTTCTTT.

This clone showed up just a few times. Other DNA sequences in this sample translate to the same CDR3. The CDR3 DNA reads as TGTGCCAGCAGCGGGACTAGCGAGGGCGAGCAGTACTTC. It specifies CASSGTSEGEQYF. The chain recombines TRBV27 with TRBJ2-7, with 10 bases fitting TRBD2. This CDR3 has 13 residues. In germline, CDR1 is MNHEY, CDR2 SMNVEV (reference sequence). The J segment lost 6 bases and the V segment lost 6 bases, leaving 5 bases of the junction unmatched.

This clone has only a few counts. This chain's CDR3 is CASGREYTEAFF. As DNA, the CDR3 is TGTGCTAGTGGCAGGGAGTACACTGAAGCTTTCTTT. The chain is built from TRBV12-5 and TRBJ1-1, with D perhaps matching TRBD1 (5 bases). V gave up 6 bases and J gave up 3 bases, with 8 bases separating them. The CDR3 consists of 12 residues. The germline V gene encodes CDR1 LGHNT and CDR2 FRNRAP.

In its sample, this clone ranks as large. CDR3 nucleotides: TGTGCCAGCATTAGGACAGTGAGCTCCTACGAGCAGTACTTC. The encoded protein is CASIRTVSSYEQYF. The gene calls are TRBV6-1 and TRBJ2-7; possible D gene TRBD1, 6 bases. CDR1 and CDR2 (germline): MNHNS, SASEGT. The CDR3 is 14 residues long. Trimming pared 7 bases from V and 0 bases from J, leaving 13 bases between.

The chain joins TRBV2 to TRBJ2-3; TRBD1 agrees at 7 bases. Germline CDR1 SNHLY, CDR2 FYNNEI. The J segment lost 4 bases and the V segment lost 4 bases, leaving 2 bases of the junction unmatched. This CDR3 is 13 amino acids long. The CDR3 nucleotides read TGTGCCAGCAGTGGACAGGGTTCAGATACGCAGTATTTT. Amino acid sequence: CASSGQGSDTQYF.

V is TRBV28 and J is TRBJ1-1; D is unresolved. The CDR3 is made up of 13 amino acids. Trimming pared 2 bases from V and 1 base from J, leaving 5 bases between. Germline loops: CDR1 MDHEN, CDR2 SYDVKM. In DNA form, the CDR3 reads TGTGCCAGCAGTTTAATAGGGAACACTGAAGCTTTCTTT. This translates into CASSLIGNTEAFF.

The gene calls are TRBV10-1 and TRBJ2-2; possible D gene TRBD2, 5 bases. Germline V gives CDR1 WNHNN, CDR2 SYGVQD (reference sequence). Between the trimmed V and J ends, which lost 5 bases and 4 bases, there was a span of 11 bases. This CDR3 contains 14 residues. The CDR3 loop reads CASSRGFLTGELFF. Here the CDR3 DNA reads TGCGCCAGCAGTAGAGGGTTTCTCACCGGGGAGCTGTTTTTT.

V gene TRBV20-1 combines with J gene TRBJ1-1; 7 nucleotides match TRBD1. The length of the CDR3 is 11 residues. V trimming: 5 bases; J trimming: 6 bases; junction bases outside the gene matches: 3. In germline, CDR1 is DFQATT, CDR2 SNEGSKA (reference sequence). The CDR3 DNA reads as TGCAGTGCTTTAGGACAGGCTGAAGCTTTCTTT. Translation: CSALGQAEAFF.

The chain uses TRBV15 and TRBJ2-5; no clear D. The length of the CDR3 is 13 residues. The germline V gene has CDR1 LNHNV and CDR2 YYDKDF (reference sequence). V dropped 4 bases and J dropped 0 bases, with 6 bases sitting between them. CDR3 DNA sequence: TGTGCCACCAGCAAAAGGTACCAAGAGACCCAGTACTTC. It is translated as CATSKRYQETQYF.

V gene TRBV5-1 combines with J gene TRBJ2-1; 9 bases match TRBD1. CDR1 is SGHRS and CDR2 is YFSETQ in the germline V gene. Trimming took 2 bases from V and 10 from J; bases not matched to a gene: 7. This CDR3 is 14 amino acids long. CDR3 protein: CASSFGQGKNEQFF. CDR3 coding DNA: TGCGCCAGCAGCTTCGGACAGGGGAAGAACGAGCAGTTCTTC.

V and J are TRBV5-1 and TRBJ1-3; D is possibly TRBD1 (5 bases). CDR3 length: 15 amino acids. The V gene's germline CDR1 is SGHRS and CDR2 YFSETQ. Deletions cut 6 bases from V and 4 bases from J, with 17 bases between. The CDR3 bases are TGCGCCAGCACCTTCGGACACCAGCTGGGAAACACCATATATTTT. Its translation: CASTFGHQLGNTIYF.

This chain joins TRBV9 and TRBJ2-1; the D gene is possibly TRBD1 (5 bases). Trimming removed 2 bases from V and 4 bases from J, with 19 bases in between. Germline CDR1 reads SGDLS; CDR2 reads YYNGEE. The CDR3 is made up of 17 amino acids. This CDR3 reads CASSVLYLGDSYNEQFF. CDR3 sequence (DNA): TGTGCCAGCAGCGTCCTCTACCTCGGCGACAGTTACAATGAGCAGTTCTTC. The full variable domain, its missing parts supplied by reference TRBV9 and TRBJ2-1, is DSGVTQTPKHLITATGQRVTLRCSPRSGDLSVYWYQQSLDQGLQFLIQYYNGEERAKGNILERFSAQQFPDLHSELNLSSLELGDSALYFCASSVLYLGDSYNEQFFGPGTRLTVL.

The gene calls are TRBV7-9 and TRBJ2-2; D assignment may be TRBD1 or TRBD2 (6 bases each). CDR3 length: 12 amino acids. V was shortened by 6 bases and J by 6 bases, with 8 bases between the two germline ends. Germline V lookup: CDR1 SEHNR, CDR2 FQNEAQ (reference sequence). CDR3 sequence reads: CASRRGAGELFF. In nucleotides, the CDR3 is TGTGCCAGCAGGAGGGGGGCCGGGGAGCTGTTTTTT.

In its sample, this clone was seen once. The CDR3 protein is CATSRDRGRETQYF. The CDR3 nucleotides are TGTGCCACCAGCAGAGACAGGGGGCGCGAGACCCAGTACTTC. The chain couples TRBV15 to TRBJ2-5; the match to TRBD1 covers 8 bases. V dropped 0 bases and J dropped 5; count of bases not matched to a gene: 2. Germline V gene sequence: CDR1 LNHNV, CDR2 YYDKDF (reference sequence). The CDR3 covers 14 residues.

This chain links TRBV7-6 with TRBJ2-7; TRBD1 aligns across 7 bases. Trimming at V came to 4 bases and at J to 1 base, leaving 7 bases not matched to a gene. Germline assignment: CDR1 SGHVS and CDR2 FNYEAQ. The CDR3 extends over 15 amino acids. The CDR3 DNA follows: TGTGCCAGCAGCTCGCGGACAGGTAGTTCCTACGAGCAGTACTTC. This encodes CASSSRTGSSYEQYF.

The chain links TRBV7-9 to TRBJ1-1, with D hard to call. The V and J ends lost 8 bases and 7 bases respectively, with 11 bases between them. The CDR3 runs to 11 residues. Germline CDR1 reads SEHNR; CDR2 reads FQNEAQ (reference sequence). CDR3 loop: CASRRSGEAFF. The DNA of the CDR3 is TGTGCCAGCCGCAGAAGTGGTGAAGCTTTCTTT.

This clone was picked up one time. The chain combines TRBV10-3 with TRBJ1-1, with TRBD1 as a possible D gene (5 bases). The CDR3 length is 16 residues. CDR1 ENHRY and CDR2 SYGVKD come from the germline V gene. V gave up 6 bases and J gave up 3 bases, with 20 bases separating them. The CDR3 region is CAISPSRGVQDTEAFF. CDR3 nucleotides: TGTGCCATCAGCCCATCCAGAGGGGTTCAGGACACTGAAGCTTTCTTT.

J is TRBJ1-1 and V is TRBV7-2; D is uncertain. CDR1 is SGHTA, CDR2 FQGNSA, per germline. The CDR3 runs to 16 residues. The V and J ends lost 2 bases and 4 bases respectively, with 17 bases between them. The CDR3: CASSLRFGEVGTEAFF. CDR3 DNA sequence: TGTGCCAGCAGCTTAAGATTTGGGGAAGTCGGCACTGAAGCTTTCTTT.

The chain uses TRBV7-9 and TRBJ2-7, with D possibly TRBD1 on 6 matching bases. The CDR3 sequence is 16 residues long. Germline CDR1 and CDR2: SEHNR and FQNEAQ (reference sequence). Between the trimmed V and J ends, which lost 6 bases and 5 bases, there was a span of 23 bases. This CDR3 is CASSIRTGTLRDEQYF. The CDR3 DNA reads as TGTGCCAGCAGTATTAGAACCGGGACACTTCGAGACGAGCAGTACTTC.

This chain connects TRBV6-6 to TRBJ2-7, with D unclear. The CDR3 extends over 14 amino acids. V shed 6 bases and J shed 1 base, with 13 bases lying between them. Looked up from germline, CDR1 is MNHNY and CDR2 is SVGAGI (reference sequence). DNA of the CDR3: TGTGCCAGCAGGGGTGCAGGAACTTCCTACGAGCAGTACTTC. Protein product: CASRGAGTSYEQYF.